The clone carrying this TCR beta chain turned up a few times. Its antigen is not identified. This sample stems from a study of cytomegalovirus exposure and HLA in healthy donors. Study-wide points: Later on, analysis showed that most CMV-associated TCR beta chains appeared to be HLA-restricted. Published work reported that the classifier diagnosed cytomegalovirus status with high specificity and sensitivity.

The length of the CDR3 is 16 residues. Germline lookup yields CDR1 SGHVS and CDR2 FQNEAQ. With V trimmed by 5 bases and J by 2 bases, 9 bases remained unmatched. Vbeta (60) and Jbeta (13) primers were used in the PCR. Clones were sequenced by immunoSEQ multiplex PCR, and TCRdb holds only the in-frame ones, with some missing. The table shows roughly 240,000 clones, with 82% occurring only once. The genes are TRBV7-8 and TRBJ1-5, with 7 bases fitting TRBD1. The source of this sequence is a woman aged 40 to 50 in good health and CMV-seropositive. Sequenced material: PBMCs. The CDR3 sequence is CASSPGQAGRNQPQHF. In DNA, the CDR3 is TGTGCCAGCAGCCCCGGACAGGCCGGTCGCAATCAGCCCCAGCATTTT.